This T cell receptor (beta chain) was profiled in a study of shared clonotypes between healthy human individuals. Broader study findings: Non-shared clonotypes displayed generation probabilities falling below those of clonotypes present in all four donors. Only blood was sampled; tissue repertoires likely differ. Large sequencing depth failed to make sorted-subset sequencing complete, rarefaction showed.

The method was immunoSEQ multiplex PCR; TCRdb's version includes in-frame clones alone and lacks a portion of them. The profile shows 650,000 to 700,000 clones, roughly 88% of them singletons. As regards this clone: Its antigen is not identified.

What was sequenced was memory CD8+ T cells from PBMCs. Subset noted: CD45RO+ cells pooled with CCR7-negative TemRA cells. The origin of this receptor is a man aged 18 to 35 in good health. Some clones in this sample may be carry-over from other donors' samples.

The CDR3 DNA follows: TGTGCCAGCAGCGCCTCTCGGGGAGGCTCCTACAATGAGCAGTTCTTC. Its translation is CASSASRGGSYNEQFF. The chain uses TRBV13 and TRBJ2-1, with D possibly matching TRBD2 (6 bases). Germline assignment: CDR1 PRHDT and CDR2 FYEKMQ (reference sequence). V shed 5 bases and J shed 0 bases, with 14 bases lying between them. The length of the CDR3 is 16 residues.